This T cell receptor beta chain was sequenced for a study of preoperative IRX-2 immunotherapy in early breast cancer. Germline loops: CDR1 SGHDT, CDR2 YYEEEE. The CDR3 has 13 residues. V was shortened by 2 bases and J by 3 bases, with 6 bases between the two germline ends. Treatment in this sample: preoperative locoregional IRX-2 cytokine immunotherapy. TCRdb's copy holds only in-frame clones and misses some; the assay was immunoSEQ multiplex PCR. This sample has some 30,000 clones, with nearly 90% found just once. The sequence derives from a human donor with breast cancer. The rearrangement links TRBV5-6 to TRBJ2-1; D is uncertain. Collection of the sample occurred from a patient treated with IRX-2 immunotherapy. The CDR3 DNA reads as TGTGCCAGCAGCTTAGAACTCTACAATGAGCAGTTCTTC. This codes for CASSLELYNEQFF.